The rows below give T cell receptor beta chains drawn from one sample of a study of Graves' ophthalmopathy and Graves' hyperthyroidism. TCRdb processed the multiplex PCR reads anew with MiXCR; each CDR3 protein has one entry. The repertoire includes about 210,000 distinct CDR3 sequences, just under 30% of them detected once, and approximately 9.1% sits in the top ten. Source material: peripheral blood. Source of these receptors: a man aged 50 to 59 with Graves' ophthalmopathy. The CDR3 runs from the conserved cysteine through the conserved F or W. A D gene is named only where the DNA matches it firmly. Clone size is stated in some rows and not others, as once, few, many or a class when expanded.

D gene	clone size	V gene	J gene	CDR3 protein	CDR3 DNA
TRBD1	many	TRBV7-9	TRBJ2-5	CASSTTGAETQYF	TGTGCCAGCAGCACGACAGGGGCCGAGACCCAGTACTTC
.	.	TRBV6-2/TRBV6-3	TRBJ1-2	CASGLERDYTF	TGTGCCAGCGGCCTAGAGAGGGACTACACCTTC
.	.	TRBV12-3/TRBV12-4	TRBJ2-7	CASSLTGRHGEQYF	TGTGCCAGCAGTTTAACGGGACGTCACGGCGAGCAGTACTTC
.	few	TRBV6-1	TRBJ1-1	CASSELRTPLFTEAFF	TGTGCCAGCAGTGAATTACGGACGCCCCTTTTCACTGAAGCTTTCTTT
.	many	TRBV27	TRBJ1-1	CASSSTPGQEQTEAFF	TGTGCCAGCAGTTCCACACCGGGACAAGAGCAAACTGAAGCTTTCTTT
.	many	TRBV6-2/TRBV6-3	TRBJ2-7	CASSYVAVRANYEQYF	TGTGCCAGCAGTTACGTGGCTGTAAGAGCGAACTACGAGCAGTACTTC
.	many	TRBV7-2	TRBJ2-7	CASSPGDEQYF	TGTGCCAGCAGCCCCGGCGACGAGCAGTACTTC
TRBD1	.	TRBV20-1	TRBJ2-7	CSARPRGHRASYEQYF	TGCAGTGCTAGACCCAGGGGGCACCGAGCCTCCTACGAGCAGTACTTC
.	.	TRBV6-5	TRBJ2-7	CASRYLGGEQYF	TGTGCCAGCAGATACCTAGGCGGCGAGCAGTACTTC
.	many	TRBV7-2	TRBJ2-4	CASSRDVAENIQYF	TGTGCCAGCAGCAGAGACGTGGCCGAAAACATTCAGTACTTC
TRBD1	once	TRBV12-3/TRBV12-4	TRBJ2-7	CASTGQGHYEQYF	TGTGCCAGCACAGGACAGGGACACTACGAGCAGTACTTC
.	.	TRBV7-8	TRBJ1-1	CASSVKGNTEAFF	TGTGCCAGCAGCGTGAAAGGGAACACTGAAGCTTTCTTT
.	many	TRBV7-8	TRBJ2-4	CASSNGQRALGVAQYF	TGTGCCAGCAGCAACGGACAGAGGGCTCTCGGGGTGGCTCAGTACTTC
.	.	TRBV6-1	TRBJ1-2	CASSEAQPGDYGYTF	TGTGCCAGCAGTGAAGCTCAACCGGGTGACTATGGCTACACCTTC
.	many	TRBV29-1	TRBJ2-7	CSVVLFGSYEQYF	TGCAGCGTTGTCCTTTTCGGGTCCTACGAGCAGTACTTC
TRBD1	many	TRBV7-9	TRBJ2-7	CATSGDRAYEQYF	TGTGCCACTTCCGGAGACAGGGCCTACGAGCAGTACTTC
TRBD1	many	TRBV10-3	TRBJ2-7	CAIRDRGSEQYF	TGTGCCATCAGGGACAGGGGTTCCGAGCAGTACTTC
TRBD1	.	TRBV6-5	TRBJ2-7	CASSYDRGDHEQYF	TGTGCCAGCAGTTACGACAGGGGTGACCACGAGCAGTACTTC
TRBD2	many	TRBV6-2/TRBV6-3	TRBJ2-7	CASRPLWGGSSYEQYF	TGTGCCAGCAGGCCCCTTTGGGGCGGGAGTTCCTACGAGCAGTACTTC
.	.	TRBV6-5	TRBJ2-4	CASSYSKGGLAKNIQYF	TGTGCCAGCAGTTACTCGAAAGGGGGTCTCGCCAAAAACATTCAGTACTTC
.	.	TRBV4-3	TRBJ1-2	CASSQDGGASIGYTF	TGCGCCAGCAGCCAAGATGGGGGGGCGTCTATTGGCTACACCTTC
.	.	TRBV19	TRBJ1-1	CASSIVGPRGPEAFF	TGTGCCAGTAGTATAGTAGGCCCTCGAGGGCCTGAAGCTTTCTTT
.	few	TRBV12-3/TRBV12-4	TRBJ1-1	CASIQAHQNTEAFF	TGTGCCAGCATCCAAGCGCACCAGAACACTGAAGCTTTCTTT
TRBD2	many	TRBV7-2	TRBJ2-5	CASSLGRTSGITQYF	TGTGCCAGCAGCTTAGGACGGACTAGCGGCATTACCCAGTACTTC
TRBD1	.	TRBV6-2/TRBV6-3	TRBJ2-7	CASSDRVPHEQYF	TGTGCCAGCAGTGACAGGGTTCCTCACGAGCAGTACTTC
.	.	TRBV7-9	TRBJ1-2	CASSLDYRGYTF	TGTGCCAGCAGCCTCGATTATAGGGGCTACACCTTC
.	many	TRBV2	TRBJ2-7	CASSVLPNTGHF	TGTGCCAGCAGTGTGCTACCGAACACCGGGCACTTC
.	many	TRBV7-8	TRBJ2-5	CASSMRSSGVETQYF	TGTGCCAGCAGCATGCGCTCAAGCGGAGTAGAGACCCAGTACTTC
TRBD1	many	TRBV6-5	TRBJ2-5	CASTWLQGVQETQYF	TGTGCCAGCACCTGGTTGCAGGGGGTCCAAGAGACCCAGTACTTC
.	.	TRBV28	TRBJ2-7	CASRLTGDAGSLYEQYF	TGTGCCAGCAGACTAACAGGAGATGCGGGGTCCCTCTACGAGCAGTACTTC
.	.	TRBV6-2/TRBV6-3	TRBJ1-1	CAAGVKAFF	TGTGCTGCAGGGGTTAAAGCTTTCTTT
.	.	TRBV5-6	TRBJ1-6	CASTSVGGRYNSPLHF	TGTGCCAGCACCTCGGTAGGGGGAAGGTATAATTCACCCCTCCACTTT
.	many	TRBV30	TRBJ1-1	CAWSTGLKSTEAFF	TGTGCCTGGAGTACCGGGCTTAAGAGCACTGAAGCTTTCTTT
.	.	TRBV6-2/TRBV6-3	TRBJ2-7	CASHPAGRETYEQYF	TGTGCCAGCCACCCCGCTGGGCGGGAAACTTACGAGCAGTACTTC
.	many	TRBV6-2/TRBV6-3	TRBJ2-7	CASSQGQRQLSYEQYF	TGTGCCAGCTCACAAGGGCAGCGGCAACTTTCCTACGAGCAGTACTTC
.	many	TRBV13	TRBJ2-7	CASSSITGAGDEQYF	TGTGCCAGCAGCTCGATAACCGGGGCAGGGGACGAGCAGTACTTC
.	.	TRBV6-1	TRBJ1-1	CASTLHPEAFF	TGTGCCAGCACCTTACACCCTGAAGCTTTCTTT
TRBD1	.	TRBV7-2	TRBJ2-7	CASSLADRGDEQYF	TGTGCCAGCAGCTTAGCGGACAGGGGGGACGAGCAGTACTTC
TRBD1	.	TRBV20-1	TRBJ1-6	CSAQTGGRNSPLHF	TGCAGTGCCCAGACAGGGGGCCGTAATTCACCCCTCCACTTT
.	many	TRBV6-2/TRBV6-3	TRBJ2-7	CASSYLGLLSYEQYF	TGTGCCAGCAGTTACCTTGGACTACTTTCCTACGAGCAGTACTTC
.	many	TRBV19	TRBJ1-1	CASIPLRGNTEAFF	TGTGCCAGTATCCCACTCAGGGGGAACACTGAAGCTTTCTTT
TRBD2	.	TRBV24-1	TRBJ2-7	CATSAGGSILDYEQYF	TGTGCCACCAGTGCTGGCGGGAGTATTTTGGACTACGAGCAGTACTTC
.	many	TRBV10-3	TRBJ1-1	CASETDRSNTEAFF	TGTGCCAGCGAGACAGACAGATCCAACACTGAAGCTTTCTTT
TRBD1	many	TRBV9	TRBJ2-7	CASSVGTGGAYEQYF	TGTGCCAGCAGCGTGGGGACAGGGGGCGCATACGAGCAGTACTTC
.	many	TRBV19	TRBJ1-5	CASSIDPNQPQHF	TGTGCCAGTAGTATAGACCCCAATCAGCCCCAGCATTTT
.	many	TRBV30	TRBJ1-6	CAWRDSRAYNSPLHF	TGTGCCTGGAGGGACTCAAGGGCGTATAATTCACCCCTCCACTTT
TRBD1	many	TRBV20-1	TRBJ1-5	CSATMSYRGGQPQHF	TGCAGTGCTACTATGTCGTACAGGGGCGGTCAGCCCCAGCATTTT
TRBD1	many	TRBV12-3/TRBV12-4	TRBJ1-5	CASSLRGQGANYSNQPQHF	TGTGCCAGCAGTTTAAGGGGACAGGGGGCAAACTATAGCAATCAGCCCCAGCATTTT
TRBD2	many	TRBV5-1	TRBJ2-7	CASSLSGGSVYEQYF	TGCGCCAGCAGCTTATCGGGAGGCTCCGTTTACGAGCAGTACTTC
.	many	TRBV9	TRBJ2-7	CASSVRDFSYEQYF	TGTGCCAGCAGCGTCCGGGACTTCTCCTACGAGCAGTACTTC
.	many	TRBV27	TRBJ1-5	CASSLSGQFQPQHF	TGTGCCAGCAGTTTATCAGGGCAGTTTCAGCCCCAGCATTTT
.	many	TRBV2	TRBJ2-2	CASSSESNTGELFF	TGTGCCAGCAGTTCCGAATCCAACACCGGGGAGCTGTTTTTT
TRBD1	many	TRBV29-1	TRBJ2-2	CSVETGALNTGELFF	TGCAGCGTTGAGACAGGGGCCCTGAACACCGGGGAGCTGTTTTTT
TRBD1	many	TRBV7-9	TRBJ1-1	CASSLLGGTGEAFF	TGTGCCAGCAGCCTTTTGGGGGGGACAGGGGAAGCTTTCTTT
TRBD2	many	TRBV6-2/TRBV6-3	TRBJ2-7	CASSITSGGSYEQYF	TGTGCCAGCAGTATCACTAGCGGAGGCTCCTACGAGCAGTACTTC
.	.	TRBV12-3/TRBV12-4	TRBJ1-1	CASSLSQINAEAFF	TGTGCCAGCAGCCTCTCCCAAATCAACGCTGAAGCTTTCTTT
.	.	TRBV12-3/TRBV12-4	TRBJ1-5	CASSQQGGYQPQHF	TGTGCCAGCAGCCAGCAAGGAGGGTATCAGCCCCAGCATTTT
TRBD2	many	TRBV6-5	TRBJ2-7	CASTKGTSGSYEQYF	TGTGCCAGCACCAAGGGAACTAGCGGATCCTACGAGCAGTACTTC
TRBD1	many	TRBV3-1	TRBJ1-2	CASSPTGTVSGLGYTF	TGTGCCAGCAGCCCAACCGGGACAGTGAGCGGTTTAGGCTACACCTTC
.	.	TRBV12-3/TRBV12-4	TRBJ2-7	CASSSDPRGSYEQYF	TGTGCCAGCAGTTCCGACCCTAGGGGTTCCTACGAGCAGTACTTC